This is a list of T cell receptor beta chains from one sample in a study of cytomegalovirus exposure and HLA in healthy donors. Sequencing used immunoSEQ multiplex PCR; TCRdb keeps in-frame clones, though not all of them. The repertoire consists of approximately 65,000 clones, with roughly 96% occurring once and the leading ten covering under 2.5%. Specimen: PBMCs. Receptor source: a man between 18 and 29 years old in good health and CMV-seronegative. The conserved cysteine and the conserved F or W are not part of the CDR3 here. D genes are given only for firm matches.

TRBJ2-7 - TRBV18 ASSPGGYEQY
TRBJ1-1 - TRBV5-5 ASSFEGNTEAF
TRBJ2-5 TRBD2 TRBV7-6 ASSLEAYGLADQETQY
TRBJ1-2 - TRBV7-2 ASSSPRGSIDGYT
TRBJ2-7 - TRBV2 ASSEPPWSAVTHEQY
TRBJ1-5 - TRBV28 ASSFPNEPQH
TRBJ1-2 TRBD1 TRBV6-5 ASSRAPDRIYGYT
TRBJ1-2 TRBD1 TRBV5-1 ASSETGAGYT
TRBJ1-5 - TRBV7-2 ASSSQDSQPQH
TRBJ2-3 - TRBV27 ASRGSGTDTQY
TRBJ1-1 - TRBV9 ASSPSGVTEAF
TRBJ1-2 - TRBV4-1 ASSLGLSPGGYT
TRBJ1-1 - TRBV4-1 ASSQGRHGLSEAF
TRBJ2-5 - TRBV6-5 ASSYSRVQKETQY
TRBJ1-1 - TRBV10-1 ASSDGGAGEAEAF
TRBJ2-1 - TRBV7-2 ASSNRWAGLSNEQF
TRBJ1-6 - TRBV7-2 ASSFAQGSYNSPLH
TRBJ2-7 - TRBV5-6 ASSLAGAEQY
TRBJ1-5 - TRBV6-6 ASSRDEPQH
TRBJ2-5 - TRBV7-2 ASSLADSFQETQY
TRBJ2-7 - TRBV19 ASSINGQGSYEQY
TRBJ1-4 - TRBV2 ASTLSGRSEKLF
TRBJ1-5 - TRBV6-5 ASSFGQGAQPQH
TRBJ1-2 - TRBV19 ASSIGGGDYGYT
TRBJ1-4 TRBD1 TRBV18 ASSPTGTATNEKLF
TRBJ2-3 TRBD1 TRBV5-4 ASSSPGQGSDTQY
TRBJ2-5 - TRBV11-2 ASSLDYRRAGGETQY
TRBJ1-3 TRBD1 TRBV29-1 SVLGQGGPSISGNTIY
TRBJ2-1 - TRBV6-4 ASSEAGYNEQF
TRBJ2-3 TRBD2 TRBV7-9 ASSLRPTILAGANTQY
TRBJ2-6 TRBD1 TRBV7-6 ASRGRDRVPSGANVLT
TRBJ2-3 - TRBV5-6 ASSFWGTTDTQY
TRBJ2-1 TRBD1 TRBV6-6 ASNRDRGDGEQF
TRBJ1-1 - TRBV6-6 ASSYERGGLAEAF
TRBJ1-3 TRBD1 TRBV28 ASSSGQFSGNTIY
TRBJ1-1 - TRBV2 ASSEFETNTEAF
TRBJ1-2 TRBD1 TRBV13 ASSLDRGNHGYT
TRBJ2-7 - TRBV7-4 ASIRQDQYEQY
TRBJ2-7 TRBD2 TRBV5-8 ASSLMGLVDEQY
TRBJ1-5 TRBD1 TRBV28 ASSFRPTGGQPQH
TRBJ2-7 - TRBV4-1 ASSQDTAGRSYEQY
TRBJ1-5 TRBD1 TRBV6-5 ASRDREGQPQH
TRBJ2-1 - TRBV11-2 ASSLGVLAEQF
TRBJ1-5 - TRBV4-1 ASSPLVGLYSNQPQH
TRBJ2-4 - TRBV19 ASKPLEGVDIQY
TRBJ2-1 TRBD2 TRBV27 ASSRLGGTNNEQF
TRBJ2-1 TRBD2 TRBV9 ASSVDVAGGYNEQF
TRBJ2-2 - TRBV7-6 ASSSTPSPTGELF
TRBJ2-3 - TRBV18 ASSPRVGTDTQY